Detailed here is one TCR beta chain. Its antigen is still unknown. The ends were cut back, 3 bases at V and 6 bases at J, with 18 bases in the middle. This CDR3 has 15 residues. Germline V CDR1 and CDR2: DFQATT, SNEGSKA (reference sequence). What was amplified from RNA transcripts were TCR beta CDR3 regions. HTBI primers were the set used in a first-round RT-PCR of the TCR CDR3. From the multiplex PCR reads, TCRdb called clonotypes with MiXCR, one entry per CDR3 protein. Among hundreds of thousands of distinct CDR3 sequences listed, 15% to 20% were seen once. The data originate from a study of T cells in Graves' hyperthyroidism and ophthalmopathy. Study-level points and caveats: Within blood appeared most thyroid clonotypes that had expanded above 0.001.

This clonotype was obtained from a man aged 40-49 years with Graves' ophthalmopathy. The chain joins TRBV20-1 to TRBJ1-5, with a weak D call TRBD1 (5 bases). Sequenced sample: blood. As DNA, the CDR3 is TGCAGTGCTAGCAACCCGGGGGGAATTCTTCAGCCCCAGCATTTT. Protein sequence: CSASNPGGILQPQHF.